The 32 T cell receptor beta chains below all came from one sample that was sequenced in a study of T cell repertoires in cytomegalovirus infection. Antigens of these TCRs are unknown. TCRdb itself ran the reads through MiXCR, one entry per CDR3 protein. The sample records roughly 860,000 distinct CDR3 sequences, over 25% being singletons. The sample in question was cultured CD8+ T cells from PBMCs, obtained from culture after CMV antigen stimulation. The receptors originated from a human donor in good health (CMV status not recorded). Some clones in this sample may be carry-over from other donors' samples.

This clonotype was detected many times. The rearrangement uses TRBV7-9 and TRBJ2-7, with TRBD1 matching over 7 bases. This CDR3 region has 17 residues. Per germline, CDR1 SEHNR and CDR2 FQNEAQ (reference sequence). V lost 4 bases, J lost 3 bases, and 15 bases stayed unmatched. This CDR3 reads CASSSNDRAAPHYEQYF. CDR3 bases: TGTGCCAGCAGCTCCAACGACAGGGCTGCCCCCCACTACGAGCAGTACTTC.

This clonotype turned up a few times. This chain connects TRBV12-3 or TRBV12-4 to TRBJ2-1, with no clear D. The CDR3 has 15 residues. V was shortened by 6 bases and J by 3 bases, with 15 bases between the two germline ends. CDR3 nucleotides: TGTGCCAGCAGCCCCGTCCCAGGACGCTACAATGAGCAGTTCTTC. It specifies CASSPVPGRYNEQFF.

This clonotype was seen more than once but under ten times. The chain joins TRBV27 to TRBJ1-1; 7 bases line up with TRBD1. The CDR3 is 15 residues long. V shed 3 bases and J 5 bases; nucleotides not matched to a gene: 9. The germline V gene encodes CDR1 MNHEY and CDR2 SMNVEV (reference sequence). The CDR3 spells CASSLAQGTRTEAFF. CDR3 nucleotide sequence: TGTGCCAGCAGTTTGGCACAGGGGACTCGGACTGAAGCTTTCTTT.

The rearrangement joins TRBV6-1 to TRBJ1-2; a possible D gene is TRBD1 (6 bases). Germline-derived CDR1 and CDR2 are MNHNS and SASEGT. V lost 0 bases, J lost 8 bases, and 13 bases lay in between. This CDR3 comprises 14 residues. DNA for the CDR3: TGTGCCAGCAGTGAAGCGCGCAGGGGAAGAGGCTACACCTTC. It is translated as CASSEARRGRGYTF.

The gene calls are TRBV15 and TRBJ2-3; 7 nucleotides agree with TRBD2. V was pared by 6 bases and J by 1 base, with 7 bases of the junction left unmatched. Germline-derived CDR1 and CDR2 are LNHNV and YYDKDF (reference sequence). CDR3 size: 15 residues. The CDR3 coding sequence is TGTGCCACCAGTCCCGGGAGGTCCCGCACAGATACGCAGTATTTT. As protein: CATSPGRSRTDTQYF.

This chain joins TRBV7-9 and TRBJ2-5; D gene uncertain. The V and J ends lost 1 base and 2 bases respectively, with 8 bases between them. Germline-derived CDR1 and CDR2 are SEHNR and FQNEAQ (reference sequence). This CDR3 region has 14 residues. The CDR3 loop is CASSLVQLQETQYF. CDR3 DNA sequence: TGTGCCAGCAGCTTAGTGCAGCTTCAAGAGACCCAGTACTTC.

This clonotype was detected once. The V gene is TRBV9, the J gene TRBJ1-2; 9 positions agree with TRBD1. The germline gives CDR1 SGDLS, CDR2 YYNGEE. V was pared by 3 bases and J by 7 bases, with 4 bases of the junction left unmatched. CDR3 length: 13 amino acids. CDR3 in DNA: TGTGCCAGCAGCGGTACAGGGGGCTGTGGCTACACCTTC. It is translated as CASSGTGGCGYTF.

Ten or more counts support this clonotype. The chain carries TRBV7-2 and TRBJ2-1; 7 nucleotides line up with TRBD2. The CDR3 contains 17 residues. Germline V gene sequence: CDR1 SGHTA, CDR2 FQGNSA. V gave up 5 bases and J gave up 3 bases; unmatched junction bases: 13. CDR3: CASSPRAGLEGYNEQFF. The CDR3 DNA sequence: TGTGCCAGCAGCCCGAGGGCCGGACTAGAGGGCTACAATGAGCAGTTCTTC.

In regard to this clonotype: A read error may explain this, as a much larger clone is one base away. The chain links TRBV7-9 to TRBJ1-2; TRBD1 aligns across 7 bases. The length of the CDR3 is 17 residues. Per the germline V gene, CDR1 is SEHNR and CDR2 is FQNEAQ (reference sequence). CDR3 region: CANSLVVGTEYNYGYTF. The DNA of the CDR3 is TGTGCCAACAGCTTAGTAGTCGGGACAGAATATAACTATGGCTACACCTTC.

This clonotype showed up just a few times. The chain is built from TRBV27 and TRBJ1-2; 9 nucleotides agree with TRBD1. The CDR3 is 14 amino acids. Germline values: CDR1 MNHEY, CDR2 SMNVEV (reference sequence). Trimming removed 4 bases from V and 9 bases from J; junction bases left unmatched: 9. CDR3 amino acids: CASSSFDRGISYTF. For the CDR3, the DNA is TGTGCCAGCAGTTCCTTCGACAGGGGGATTAGCTACACCTTC.

This clonotype was detected a few times. This chain links TRBV12-3 or TRBV12-4 with TRBJ1-1; TRBD1 agrees at 7 bases. V trimming: 7 bases; J trimming: 4 bases; junction bases outside the gene matches: 12. CDR3 size: 15 residues. The CDR3 DNA reads TGTGCCAGCACATACAGAGGGGGCAGCGGCACTGAAGCTTTCTTT. Amino acid sequence: CASTYRGGSGTEAFF.

In the case of this clonotype: A read error may be the cause here, since a much bigger clone is one base away. The chain couples TRBV7-2 to TRBJ1-5; TRBD1 matches at 7 bases. CDR1 SGHTA and CDR2 FQGNSA come from the germline V gene. There are 14 residues in the CDR3. V trimming: 11 bases; J trimming: 7 bases; junction bases outside the gene matches: 14. As DNA, the CDR3 is TGTGCCGGCAACCGGGACAGTGGGGGACAGCCCCAGCATTTT. Translation: CAGNRDSGGQPQHF. The entire variable domain, with the rest obtained from reference TRBV7-2 and TRBJ1-5, is as follows: GAGVSQSPSNKVTEKGKDVELRCDPISGHTALYWYRQSLGQGLEFLIYFQGNSAPDKSGLPSDRFSAERTGGSVSTLTIQRTQQEDSAVYLCAGNRDSGGQPQHFGDGTRLSIL.

This clonotype was counted a few times. This chain links TRBV7-6 with TRBJ1-3; maybe TRBD1 (6 bases). Germline CDR1 reads SGHVS; CDR2 reads FNYEAQ. CDR3 length: 15 amino acids. V was trimmed by 8 bases and J by 2 bases, leaving 16 bases between them. As DNA, the CDR3 is TGTGCCAGCTTTAGGGGAGGGGGAACTGGAAACACCATATATTTT. Protein: CASFRGGGTGNTIYF. The full variable domain, rest sourced from reference TRBV7-6 and TRBJ1-3, is GAGVSQSPRYKVTKRGQDVALRCDPISGHVSLYWYRQALGQGPEFLTYFNYEAQQDKSGLPNDRFSAERPEGSISTLTIQRTEQRDSAMYRCASFRGGGTGNTIYFGEGSWLTVV.

The table lists this clonotype with a few counts. The chain uses TRBV4-1 and TRBJ1-2; D gene uncertain. The CDR3 is made up of 14 amino acids. Per the germline V gene, CDR1 is MGHRA and CDR2 is YSYEKL. V lost 1 base and J lost 7, with 13 bases in between. The CDR3 sequence: CASSQVEGVSGYTF. The CDR3 DNA reads TGCGCCAGCAGCCAAGTGGAGGGAGTGAGTGGCTACACCTTC.

This clonotype was observed a few times. The chain is built from TRBV6-5 and TRBJ1-1, with D tentatively TRBD1 (5 bases). Trimming removed 7 bases from V and 7 bases from J, with 10 bases in between. Germline CDR1 MNHEY, CDR2 SVGAGI. The CDR3 loop spans 11 amino acids. The CDR3 spells CASTGTDEAFF. The DNA of the CDR3 is TGTGCCAGCACGGGGACGGATGAAGCTTTCTTT.

CDR3 loop: CASSFTLVTDGLYGYTF. For the CDR3, the DNA is TGCGCCAGCAGCTTTACCCTTGTGACAGACGGGCTCTATGGCTACACCTTC. V gene TRBV5-1 combines with J gene TRBJ1-2, with D perhaps TRBD1 (5 bases). The CDR3 is made up of 17 amino acids. V was cut by 2 bases and J by 4 bases, with 21 bases left in between. Germline-derived CDR1 and CDR2 are SGHRS and YFSETQ. Full variable domain (rest looked up from reference TRBV5-1 and TRBJ1-2): KAGVTQTPRYLIKTRGQQVTLSCSPISGHRSVSWYQQTPGQGLQFLFEYFSETQRNKGNFPGRFSGRQFSNSRSEMNVSTLELGDSALYLCASSFTLVTDGLYGYTFGSGTRLTVV.

J is TRBJ2-2 and V is TRBV5-1; TRBD1 agrees at 7 bases. J was trimmed by 1 base and V by 4 bases; bases with no gene match: 10. The germline V gene has CDR1 SGHRS and CDR2 YFSETQ. The length of the CDR3 is 17 residues. The CDR3 loop reads CASSQPRQGKNTGELFF. As DNA, the CDR3 is TGCGCCAGCAGCCAACCTAGACAGGGCAAGAACACCGGGGAGCTGTTTTTT.

This clonotype was counted a few times. This chain links TRBV12-5 with TRBJ2-3; 11 bases match TRBD2. This CDR3 has 17 residues. V shed 3 bases and J 2 bases; nucleotides not matched to a gene: 7. Per the germline V gene, CDR1 is LGHNT and CDR2 is FRNRAP. CDR3 in amino acids: CASGFQLAGDSTDTQYF. DNA of the CDR3: TGTGCTAGTGGTTTTCAACTAGCGGGGGACTCCACAGATACGCAGTATTTT.

The chain links TRBV10-3 to TRBJ2-1; no reliable D call. V was shortened by 2 bases and J by 8 bases, with 7 bases between the two germline ends. The CDR3 runs 12 residues. Germline CDR1 ENHRY, CDR2 SYGVKD. CDR3 amino acids: CAISEGKHEQFF. Here the CDR3 DNA reads TGTGCCATCAGTGAGGGGAAGCATGAGCAGTTCTTC.

This clonotype was seen more than once but under ten times. V and J are TRBV6-5 and TRBJ1-1; TRBD1 agrees at 7 bases. The V segment lost 1 base and the J segment 4 bases; nucleotides outside the gene matches: 9. Germline V CDR1 and CDR2: MNHEY, SVGAGI. The CDR3 has 16 residues. The CDR3 reads CASSYFQGEMGTEAFF. Written as DNA, the CDR3 is TGTGCCAGCAGTTACTTCCAGGGGGAAATGGGCACTGAAGCTTTCTTT.

This clonotype was counted between two and nine times. This chain connects TRBV7-9 to TRBJ1-2; D gene ambiguous. CDR3 size: 15 residues. V gave up 2 bases and J gave up 4 bases, with 14 bases separating them. Germline V gene sequence: CDR1 SEHNR, CDR2 FQNEAQ (reference sequence). CDR3 in amino acids: CASSLNPTGSYGYTF. The CDR3 DNA follows: TGTGCCAGCAGCTTAAACCCGACGGGGAGCTATGGCTACACCTTC.

DNA of the CDR3: TGTGCCAGCAGCTCCACTCTACAGGCGATGGTTGGAGGGGCCCAGTACTTC. Translation gives CASSSTLQAMVGGAQYF. The rearrangement links TRBV7-3 to TRBJ2-5, with D perhaps TRBD2 (6 bases). V was trimmed by 4 bases and J by 9 bases, leaving 27 bases between them. CDR3 size: 17 residues. Germline-derived CDR1 and CDR2 are SGHTA and FQGTGA.

This chain uses TRBV27 with TRBJ1-6; 10 bases are a match to TRBD1. V dropped 6 bases and J dropped 7; count of bases not matched to a gene: 3. The CDR3 spans 14 residues. The germline gives CDR1 MNHEY, CDR2 SMNVEV (reference sequence). In nucleotides, the CDR3 is TGTGCCAGCAGGACAGGGGGCGGGAATTCACCCCTCCACTTT. Its translation is CASRTGGGNSPLHF.

The genes are TRBV6-2 or TRBV6-3 and TRBJ2-5; D may correspond to TRBD1 or TRBD2 (5 bases each). V was clipped by 4 bases and J by 5 bases, with 17 bases between them. CDR3 length: 15 amino acids. Germline lookup yields CDR1 MNHEY and CDR2 SVGEGT. For the CDR3, the DNA is TGTGCCAGCAGTTCCCGGGTCGGGGCTATGGAGACCCAGTACTTC. This sequence encodes CASSSRVGAMETQYF.

The gene calls are TRBV20-1 and TRBJ1-2, with unresolved D. V was clipped by 2 bases and J by 1 base, with 2 bases between them. The CDR3 loop spans 11 amino acids. Germline loops: CDR1 DFQATT, CDR2 SNEGSKA (reference sequence). CDR3 DNA: TGCAGTGCTAGAAATAACTATGGCTACACCTTC. It translates to CSARNNYGYTF.

The chain combines TRBV6-6 with TRBJ2-1; D possibly matches TRBD1 or TRBD2 (5 bases each). Trimming removed 2 bases at V and 5 bases at J, with 10 bases between. CDR3 length: 14 residues. Germline CDR1 reads MNHNY; CDR2 reads SVGAGI (reference sequence). This CDR3 is CASSYRGADNEQFF. In nucleotides, the CDR3 is TGTGCCAGCAGTTACAGGGGAGCGGACAATGAGCAGTTCTTC.

This clonotype was picked up a small number of times. The V call is TRBV4-2, the J call TRBJ2-3, with D perhaps matching TRBD1 or TRBD2 (5 bases each). The CDR3 has 17 residues. From germline, CDR1 is LGHNA and CDR2 YNFKEQ. V dropped 0 bases and J dropped 0 bases, with 13 bases sitting between them. CDR3 protein: CASSQDRRGVSTDTQYF. In nucleotides, the CDR3 is TGTGCCAGCAGCCAAGATCGAAGAGGGGTGAGCACAGATACGCAGTATTTT.

The chain links TRBV11-2 to TRBJ1-2; D is unclear. The CDR3 is made up of 12 amino acids. Trimming removed 5 bases at V and 7 bases at J, with 11 bases between. Germline V gives CDR1 SGHAT, CDR2 FQNNGV. Here the CDR3 DNA reads TGTGCCAGCAGCCCCGACACCATTGGCTACACCTTC. It is translated as CASSPDTIGYTF.

This clonotype was seen a handful of times. This chain connects TRBV29-1 to TRBJ1-1, with D possibly being TRBD1 (5 bases). The CDR3 length is 16 residues. Germline CDR1 is SQVTM and CDR2 is ANQGSEA. Trimming left V 2 bases short and J 7 bases short, with 23 bases between. The chain's CDR3 is CSVESGLAGRWSEAFF. CDR3 sequence (DNA): TGCAGCGTTGAAAGTGGGTTGGCAGGGAGGTGGAGTGAAGCTTTCTTT.

The chain couples TRBV19 to TRBJ2-5; 9 nucleotides agree with TRBD1. Germline values: CDR1 LNHDA, CDR2 SQIVND (reference sequence). The ends lost 5 bases at V and 4 bases at J; junction bases unmatched: 14. The CDR3 contains 17 residues. The CDR3 reads CASSAGDRDRDGETQYF. Written as DNA, the CDR3 is TGTGCCAGTAGTGCCGGGGACAGGGATAGAGACGGAGAGACCCAGTACTTC.

This clonotype was observed a handful of times. The chain recombines TRBV5-4 with TRBJ2-2; D gene uncertain. Germline V lookup: CDR1 SGHNT, CDR2 YYREEE (reference sequence). This CDR3 has 14 amino acids. V lost 2 bases, J lost 4 bases, and 9 bases lay in between. As DNA, the CDR3 is TGTGCCAGCAGCTTCACGACGACCACCGGGGAGCTGTTTTTT. Protein product: CASSFTTTTGELFF.

The J gene is TRBJ2-1, the V gene TRBV19; 9 nucleotides agree with TRBD2. The CDR3 spans 11 residues. Trimming took 5 bases from V and 16 from J; bases not matched to a gene: 6. Germline V CDR1 and CDR2: LNHDA, SQIVND (reference sequence). In DNA, the CDR3 is TGTGCCAGTAGTCGGGGACTAGCATGTTTCTTC. Translating it yields CASSRGLACFF.